Presented here are 30 T cell receptor beta chains from one specimen sequenced in a study of blood T cell repertoires in COVID-19. Assay used: immunoSEQ multiplex PCR; TCRdb lists only in-frame clones, some missing. The sample contains some 700,000 clones, about 87% of which appear only once. What was sequenced was peripheral blood. These receptors all come from a woman aged 18-29 years with acute or convalescent COVID-19.

The V and J genes are TRBV7-9 and TRBJ2-7; perhaps TRBD1 as D (6 bases). The CDR3 contains 12 residues. Germline CDR1 is SEHNR and CDR2 is FQNEAQ (reference sequence). Trimming shortened V by 6 bases and J by 2 bases, and 8 bases separated the two germline ends. DNA for the CDR3: TGTGCCAGCAGGAGGGGGACCTACGAGCAGTACTTC. This codes for CASRRGTYEQYF.

The CDR3 nucleotides read TGCGCCAGCAGTCGGGACTTAGATACGCAGTATTTT. Amino acid sequence: CASSRDLDTQYF. The rearrangement uses TRBV5-1 and TRBJ2-3; a possible D gene is TRBD2 (6 bases). CDR1 is SGHRS and CDR2 is YFSETQ in the germline V gene. The V end was cut by 5 bases, the J end by 5 bases, with 9 bases between. This CDR3 has 12 residues. The whole variable domain, remainder taken from reference TRBV5-1 and TRBJ2-3, is KAGVTQTPRYLIKTRGQQVTLSCSPISGHRSVSWYQQTPGQGLQFLFEYFSETQRNKGNFPGRFSGRQFSNSRSEMNVSTLELGDSALYLCASSRDLDTQYFGPGTRLTVL.

The rearrangement uses TRBV7-6 and TRBJ2-7; 7 positions match TRBD1. The V gene's germline CDR1 is SGHVS and CDR2 FNYEAQ. The CDR3 extends over 16 amino acids. V was clipped by 2 bases and J by 2 bases; unmatched bases: 9. The CDR3 nucleotides read TGTGCCAGCAGCTTACGAACCGGGACAGACGCCTACGAGCAGTACTTC. Amino acids: CASSLRTGTDAYEQYF.

The chain joins TRBV5-4 to TRBJ1-6, with D maybe TRBD1 (5 bases). V was shortened by 5 bases and J by 11 bases, with 20 bases between the two germline ends. The CDR3 extends over 15 amino acids. Germline V gene lookup returns CDR1 SGHNT and CDR2 YYREEE (reference sequence). In nucleotides, the CDR3 is TGTGCCAGCAGGATACTCGGGGGTCGAGGGACACCCCTCCACTTT. Its translation: CASRILGGRGTPLHF.

The chain recombines TRBV27 with TRBJ1-2; D gene ambiguous. Per germline, CDR1 MNHEY and CDR2 SMNVEV (reference sequence). The CDR3 is 10 residues long. V lost 10 bases and J lost 5, with 8 bases in between. Written as DNA, the CDR3 is TGTGCCACCTACCAATATGGCTACACCTTC. Its translation is CATYQYGYTF.

The rearrangement uses TRBV5-6 and TRBJ2-3; D gene ambiguous. The CDR3 sequence is 17 residues long. CDR1 and CDR2 (germline): SGHDT, YYEEEE. Trimming pared 2 bases from V and 0 bases from J, leaving 16 bases between. The CDR3 protein is CASSLFLGSISTDTQYF. The CDR3 DNA reads as TGTGCCAGCAGCTTATTTCTCGGGTCGATTAGCACAGATACGCAGTATTTT. The variable domain in full, with the rest retrieved from reference TRBV5-6 and TRBJ2-3, is DAGVTQSPTHLIKTRGQQVTLRCSPKSGHDTVSWYQQALGQGPQFIFQYYEEEERQRGNFPDRFSGHQFPNYSSELNVNALLLGDSALYLCASSLFLGSISTDTQYFGPGTRLTVL.

CDR3 nucleotides: TGTGCCAGCAGCGTAGGCGGAATTAGCAATCAGCCCCAGCATTTT. Protein: CASSVGGISNQPQHF. The chain carries TRBV9 and TRBJ1-5; D gene ambiguous. This CDR3 is built from 15 residues. Germline-derived CDR1 and CDR2 are SGDLS and YYNGEE. V was cut by 0 bases and J by 0 bases, with 7 bases left in between.

This chain connects TRBV5-4 to TRBJ1-2; tentatively, D is TRBD1 (5 bases). CDR1 SGHNT and CDR2 YYREEE come from the germline V gene (reference sequence). Trimming stripped 4 bases from V and 1 base from J, with 14 bases between. The CDR3 runs to 15 residues. CDR3 bases: TGTGCCAGCAGCCTAGGTACAGGAGATAACTATGGCTACACCTTC. Amino acid sequence: CASSLGTGDNYGYTF.

The chain recombines TRBV2 with TRBJ2-7; tentatively, D is TRBD1 (5 bases). CDR1 is SNHLY, CDR2 FYNNEI, per germline. The CDR3 has 12 amino acids. As DNA, the CDR3 is TGTCACAGGAAAGGGGCCTCCTACGAGCAGTACTTC. It encodes CHRKGASYEQYF. Together with reference TRBV2 and TRBJ2-7, the CDR3 gives the full variable domain: EPEVTQTPSHQVTQMGQEVILRCVPISNHLYFYWYRQILGQKVEFLVSFYNNEISEKSEIFDDQFSVERPDGSNFTLKIRSTKLEDSAMYFCHRKGASYEQYFGPGTRLTVT.

The rearrangement uses TRBV6-6 and TRBJ2-2; D gene uncertain. The CDR3 runs to 12 residues. The V and J ends lost 4 bases and 3 bases respectively, with 3 bases between them. The V gene's germline CDR1 is MNHNY and CDR2 SVGAGI (reference sequence). CDR3 bases: TGTGCCAGCAGTTCGGACACCGGGGAGCTGTTTTTT. Amino acids: CASSSDTGELFF.

V is TRBV5-6 and J is TRBJ1-4; 9 bases map to TRBD1. The CDR3 is 14 amino acids. V lost 4 bases, J lost 7 bases, and 5 bases stayed unmatched. Germline CDR1 SGHDT, CDR2 YYEEEE. The CDR3 region has the DNA TGTGCCAGCAGCCTCGGGACAGGGACTGAAAAACTGTTTTTT. Its translation: CASSLGTGTEKLFF.

The table lists this clone with a count of one. The CDR3 nucleotides are TGTGCCAGCAGTCCCCCCCCGTCGGGTCTCACTGAAGCTTTCTTT. Translated: CASSPPPSGLTEAFF. The chain joins TRBV28 to TRBJ1-1; D remains ambiguous. The V and J ends lost 5 bases and 4 bases respectively, with 17 bases between them. The CDR3 extends over 15 amino acids. Germline V gene data show CDR1 as MDHEN and CDR2 as SYDVKM.

This rearrangement joins TRBV19 to TRBJ1-4; 7 nucleotides align to TRBD1. CDR1 is LNHDA and CDR2 is SQIVND in the germline V gene (reference sequence). V shed 5 bases, J shed 7 bases, and the junction held 4 bases outside the gene matches. The length of the CDR3 is 13 residues. CDR3 DNA: TGTGCCAGTAGTCGGCAGGGGGGTGAAAAACTGTTTTTT. Translation gives CASSRQGGEKLFF.

The V call is TRBV4-1, the J call TRBJ1-3, with D maybe TRBD1 (6 bases). Trimming pared 1 base from V and 4 bases from J, leaving 14 bases between. Germline loops: CDR1 MGHRA, CDR2 YSYEKL. CDR3 size: 16 residues. In nucleotides, the CDR3 is TGCGCCAGCAGCCAAGGACAGGCGAGCTCCGGAAACACCATATATTTT. It translates to CASSQGQASSGNTIYF.

The genes are TRBV2 and TRBJ2-6, with D possibly being TRBD1 (5 bases). The CDR3 has 17 residues. CDR1 and CDR2 from the germline V gene are SNHLY and FYNNEI. V shed 9 bases and J shed 1 base, with 19 bases lying between them. Here the CDR3 DNA reads TGTGCCAGTAGACTTGACAGATTCCCTTCTGGGGCCAACGTCCTGACTTTC. Its translation is CASRLDRFPSGANVLTF.

This clone appeared a single time. This chain uses TRBV18 with TRBJ1-2; D possibly corresponds to TRBD1 (6 bases). Germline V lookup: CDR1 KGHSH, CDR2 LQKENI. The CDR3 length is 16 residues. Trimming pared 2 bases from V and 6 bases from J, leaving 19 bases between. The CDR3 coding sequence is TGTGCCAGCTCACCATTATCGGGACACCTCGAGAATGGCTACACCTTC. Translated, it gives CASSPLSGHLENGYTF.

V is TRBV6-1 and J is TRBJ2-3; 11 positions match TRBD2. Trimming removed 3 bases from V and 6 bases from J; junction bases left unmatched: 5. Germline CDR1 reads MNHNS; CDR2 reads SASEGT. This CDR3 is built from 15 residues. CDR3 sequence reads: CASSDGTSGADTQYF. Written as DNA, the CDR3 is TGTGCCAGCAGTGATGGGACTAGCGGCGCGGATACGCAGTATTTT.

This chain links TRBV9 with TRBJ2-3, with TRBD1 identical over 7 bases. CDR1 is SGDLS and CDR2 is YYNGEE in the germline V gene. V dropped 3 bases and J dropped 0; count of bases not matched to a gene: 7. This CDR3 has 16 amino acids. In nucleotides, the CDR3 is TGTGCCAGCAGCGGAAACAGGGGAACTAGCACAGATACGCAGTATTTT. Translating it yields CASSGNRGTSTDTQYF.

The V gene is TRBV6-5, the J gene TRBJ1-5, with D maybe TRBD1 (6 bases). Between the trimmed V and J ends, which lost 6 bases and 3 bases, there was a span of 12 bases. The CDR3 extends over 14 amino acids. Germline CDR1 is MNHEY and CDR2 is SVGAGI. In DNA form, the CDR3 reads TGTGCCAGCAGGGCAGGACAGACCAATCAGCCCCAGCATTTT. Translating gives CASRAGQTNQPQHF.

V usage is TRBV5-1 and J usage is TRBJ1-6, with 7 bases lining up with TRBD1. CDR1 is SGHRS and CDR2 is YFSETQ in the germline V gene. The trim removed 0 bases at V and 9 bases at J, leaving 6 bases unmatched. This CDR3 spans 15 amino acids. Written as DNA, the CDR3 is TGCGCCAGCAGCTTGGCCACAGGGGATTCTTCACCCCTCCACTTT. This codes for CASSLATGDSSPLHF.

The chain carries TRBV27 and TRBJ1-1, with D uncertain. This CDR3 has 12 amino acids. The V end lost 5 bases, the J end lost 8 bases, and 12 bases lay between the germline ends. Germline lookup yields CDR1 MNHEY and CDR2 SMNVEV (reference sequence). The DNA of the CDR3 is TGTGCCAGCAGTCCCTTTCGCGGGGAAGCTTTCTTT. Amino acids: CASSPFRGEAFF.

The chain has TRBV29-1 and TRBJ1-4; 8 positions agree with TRBD1. The CDR3 sequence is 13 residues long. V gave up 8 bases and J gave up 2 bases; unmatched junction bases: 4. Germline V gives CDR1 SQVTM, CDR2 ANQGSEA. The CDR3 loop is CSIRTGTNEKLFF. CDR3 bases: TGCAGCATAAGGACAGGGACTAATGAAAAACTGTTTTTT.

The V and J genes are TRBV11-3 and TRBJ2-3; no definite D call. V was trimmed by 5 bases and J by 1 base, leaving 10 bases between them. Germline V gene sequence: CDR1 SGHNT, CDR2 YENEEA. The CDR3 extends over 14 amino acids. The chain's CDR3 is CASSPGWGTDTQYF. The CDR3 region has the DNA TGTGCCAGCAGCCCGGGTTGGGGCACAGATACGCAGTATTTT.

The chain recombines TRBV9 with TRBJ1-2; D is undetermined. CDR3 length equals 13 residues. V was pared by 3 bases and J by 4 bases, with 10 bases between. CDR1 is SGDLS and CDR2 is YYNGEE in the germline V gene. The DNA of the CDR3 is TGTGCCAGCAGCGCCCCGGGTCCCTATGGCTACACCTTC. This sequence encodes CASSAPGPYGYTF. The full variable domain, with the rest looked up from reference TRBV9 and TRBJ1-2, is DSGVTQTPKHLITATGQRVTLRCSPRSGDLSVYWYQQSLDQGLQFLIQYYNGEERAKGNILERFSAQQFPDLHSELNLSSLELGDSALYFCASSAPGPYGYTFGSGTRLTVV.

The chain couples TRBV10-3 to TRBJ2-5, with TRBD1 matching over 7 bases. The ends lost 6 bases at V and 5 bases at J; junction bases unmatched: 9. Looked up from germline, CDR1 is ENHRY and CDR2 is SYGVKD. There are 14 residues in the CDR3. CDR3 sequence (DNA): TGTGCCATCAGAGCACAGGGGATCTGGGAGACCCAGTACTTC. It codes for CAIRAQGIWETQYF.

This clone was found a few times. This chain uses TRBV24-1 with TRBJ1-2; the D is unclear. From germline, CDR1 is KGHDR and CDR2 SFDVKD. Trimming took off 0 bases at V and 2 bases at J, with 6 bases between the two ends. The CDR3 is made up of 14 amino acids. As DNA, the CDR3 is TGTGCCACCAGTGATTTGACCCAGAACTATGGCTACACCTTC. Amino acids: CATSDLTQNYGYTF.

In DNA form, the CDR3 reads TGTGCCAGCAGTGAAAAACAGGGGAACACTGAAGCTTTCTTT. The encoded protein is CASSEKQGNTEAFF. V and J are TRBV25-1 and TRBJ1-1; D possibly corresponds to TRBD1 (6 bases). The ends were cut back, 2 bases at V and 1 base at J, with 8 bases in the middle. The length of the CDR3 is 14 residues. The germline CDR1 and CDR2 sequences are MGHDK and SYGVNS.

The CDR3 DNA reads TGTGCCAGTACCCCGGGACAGGCCTTCTTTCGGATGAACACTGAAGCTTTCTTT. Encoded protein: CASTPGQAFFRMNTEAFF. The J gene is TRBJ1-1, the V gene TRBV19; the match to TRBD1 covers 8 bases. The germline V gene encodes CDR1 LNHDA and CDR2 SQIVND (reference sequence). With 7 bases clipped from V and 0 bases from J, the junction kept 16 bases outside the gene matches. This CDR3 comprises 18 residues.

V is TRBV24-1 and J is TRBJ2-1; possible D gene TRBD1, 5 bases. The CDR3 sequence is 12 residues long. Germline CDR1 reads KGHDR; CDR2 reads SFDVKD. The V end lost 4 bases, the J end lost 16 bases, and 16 bases lay between the germline ends. In nucleotides, the CDR3 is TGTGCCACCAGTGAGCCCCAGGGTTTCCAATTCTTC. As protein: CATSEPQGFQFF.

V usage is TRBV25-1 and J usage is TRBJ1-2, with TRBD1 identical over 7 bases. Germline assignment: CDR1 MGHDK and CDR2 SYGVNS. With 5 bases clipped from V and 8 bases from J, the junction kept 14 bases outside the gene matches. The CDR3 totals 15 residues. The CDR3 bases are TGTGCCAGCAGTACGGGACAGAGGCTCTTCGGGGGCTACACCTTC. Its protein is CASSTGQRLFGGYTF.